The rows below give T cell receptor beta chains drawn from one sample of a study of blood T cell repertoires in COVID-19. Sequencing was performed with immunoSEQ multiplex PCR; in TCRdb, only in-frame clones are kept and a portion is missing. The sample lists 130,000 to 150,000 clones; 80% to 90% were seen once. Sequencing was performed on peripheral blood. Every receptor here comes from a woman between 40 and 55 years old with acute or convalescent COVID-19. Both conserved end residues are part of each CDR3. The D gene is left open where the match is weak. A clone size is listed for some rows: how often the clone was seen (once, few, many), or a class if it is expanded.

j_call v_call clone_size d_call cdr3_length cdr3_nt cdr3_aa
TRBJ1-1 TRBV9 NA NA 15 TGTGCCAGCAGCGTAGATCCAGGGTTAAACACTGAAGCTTTCTTT CASSVDPGLNTEAFF
TRBJ2-7 TRBV3-1/TRBV3-2 NA TRBD2 20 TGTGCCAGCAGCCACCCTTCGAGGACTAGCGGACTTACCAGCTCCTACGAGCAGTACTTC CASSHPSRTSGLTSSYEQYF
TRBJ1-4 TRBV29-1 NA NA 14 TGCAGCGTTGCCGACAGGATCACTAATGAAAAACTGTTTTTT CSVADRITNEKLFF
TRBJ1-1 TRBV5-1 NA NA 12 TGCGCCAGCAGGGGAGAGAACACTGAAGCTTTCTTT CASRGENTEAFF
TRBJ1-1 TRBV6-2/TRBV6-3 NA NA 12 TGTGCCAGCAGCTTACAGGATAATGAAGCTTTCTTT CASSLQDNEAFF
TRBJ2-1 TRBV5-4 NA TRBD2 15 TGTGCCAGCAGTAAAACTAGCGGGAGTCGGAATGAGCAGTTCTTC CASSKTSGSRNEQFF
TRBJ2-2 TRBV9 NA NA 13 TGTGCCAGCAGCGGTGAGATTACCGGGGAGCTGTTTTTT CASSGEITGELFF
TRBJ1-2 TRBV6-1 NA TRBD1 17 TGTGCCAGCAGTGAAGCGCTTTTGGGACAGGGGAGAAAAGGCTACACCTTC CASSEALLGQGRKGYTF
TRBJ1-1 TRBV2 once NA 14 TGTGCCAGCAGTAGCGGAACCTTGAACACTGAAGCTTTCTTT CASSSGTLNTEAFF
TRBJ2-2 TRBV11-2 once NA 17 TGTGCCAGCAGCTTAGATCGGGGGACTTACAACACCGGGGAGCTGTTTTTT CASSLDRGTYNTGELFF
TRBJ2-7 TRBV27 NA NA 15 TGTGCCAGCAGTCCCCCAGCAGGGAAGTCCTACGAGCAGTACTTC CASSPPAGKSYEQYF
TRBJ2-1 TRBV10-1 NA TRBD2 14 TGCGCCAGCAGTGAGTCTGGGACTAGTCCTGAGCAGTTCTTC CASSESGTSPEQFF
TRBJ2-2 TRBV4-1 NA TRBD2 17 TGCGCCAGCAGCCAAGAAATTAGCGGGAGGATGACCGGGGAGCTGTTTTTT CASSQEISGRMTGELFF
TRBJ2-1 TRBV6-2/TRBV6-3 NA NA 15 TGTGCCAGCAGTTACGGGCAGGGCATCTACAATGAGCAGTTCTTC CASSYGQGIYNEQFF
TRBJ2-3 TRBV20-1 NA TRBD2 16 TGCAGTGCTAGTATCCCTAGCGGGGGGTGGGCAGATACGCAGTATTTT CSASIPSGGWADTQYF
TRBJ1-2 TRBV27 NA NA 13 TGTGCCAGCAGTTCCGTCCCCTCCTATGGCTACACCTTC CASSSVPSYGYTF
TRBJ1-2 TRBV6-4 NA TRBD1 15 TGTGCCAGCAGTGACTCCGGGACAGGGGGCGACGGCTACACCTTC CASSDSGTGGDGYTF
TRBJ2-7 TRBV6-2/TRBV6-3 NA NA 12 TGTGCCAGCAGCCAATCCCCACGGGAGCAGTACTTC CASSQSPREQYF
TRBJ1-2 TRBV7-2 NA TRBD1 15 TGTGCCAGCAGCCGGACAGGGGCCTATAACTATGGCTACACCTTC CASSRTGAYNYGYTF
TRBJ1-2 TRBV20-1 NA NA 13 TGCAGTGCTAGTACAGGGATCTTCTATGGCTACACCTTC CSASTGIFYGYTF
TRBJ1-2 TRBV7-9 once NA 13 TGTGCCAGCAGCTCCTACAGGGACTATGGCTACACCTTC CASSSYRDYGYTF
TRBJ1-1 TRBV7-3 NA NA 15 TGTGCCAGCAGCTCCAACAGGGCAGGTAACACTGAAGCTTTCTTT CASSSNRAGNTEAFF
TRBJ1-4 TRBV24-1 NA TRBD1 12 TGTGCCACGCAGGGGGACAGTGAAAAACTGTTTTTT CATQGDSEKLFF
TRBJ2-7 TRBV19 NA TRBD1 16 TGTGCCAGTAGTAGCCCACTCCGGACAGGGTCCTACGAGCAGTACTTC CASSSPLRTGSYEQYF
TRBJ2-7 TRBV6-2/TRBV6-3 NA TRBD2 15 TGTGCCAGCAGGCCTACTAGCGGGAGGTTCCGCGAGCAGTACTTC CASRPTSGRFREQYF
TRBJ2-7 TRBV6-2/TRBV6-3 NA NA 12 TGTGCCAGCAGTCCACTCGCCAGAGCGGAGTACTTC CASSPLARAEYF
TRBJ1-2 TRBV7-2 NA TRBD1 14 TGTGCCAGCAGCGTACAGGGGGACGGGGATGGCTACACCTTC CASSVQGDGDGYTF
TRBJ2-3 TRBV2 NA NA 11 TGTGCCAGCAGGCGTGAGGATACGCAGTATTTT CASRREDTQYF
TRBJ2-5 TRBV18 NA NA 13 TGTGCCAGCTCCTCCTCAGGGAAGGAGACCCAGTACTTC CASSSSGKETQYF
TRBJ1-2 TRBV7-9 NA NA 14 TGTGCCAGCAGTTCACAACAGGGCGGCTATGGCTACACCTTC CASSSQQGGYGYTF
TRBJ1-2 TRBV6-1 NA TRBD1 16 TGTGCCAGCAGTCAAGGGACAGCCACTCTAAACTATGGCTACACCTTC CASSQGTATLNYGYTF
TRBJ1-2 TRBV28 NA NA 13 TGTGCCAGCACCCACCAGAGGAACTATGGCTACACCTTC CASTHQRNYGYTF